These 22 T cell receptor beta chains were sequenced from one sample in a study of cytomegalovirus exposure and HLA in healthy donors. Researchers ran the PCR with 60 Vbeta and 13 Jbeta primers. The protocol was immunoSEQ multiplex PCR, while the TCRdb copy is restricted to in-frame clones and leaves out a portion. Among roughly 160,000 clones listed, 60% to 80% were seen once. The specimen sequenced was PBMCs. All receptors derive from a man in his forties or fifties in good health and CMV-seropositive.

As DNA, the CDR3 is TGCAGCGTTGGGGCCAGGGAAGGGTTTGAGACCCAGTACTTC. It specifies CSVGAREGFETQYF. The chain employs TRBV29-1 and TRBJ2-5; maybe TRBD1 (5 bases). Germline CDR1 reads SQVTM; CDR2 reads ANQGSEA. V lost 4 bases to trimming and J lost 5 bases, with 17 bases between them. The CDR3 is 14 amino acids.

The rearrangement uses TRBV9 and TRBJ1-2; tentatively, D is TRBD1 (5 bases). Deletions cut 0 bases from V and 7 bases from J, with 7 bases between. Germline CDR1 is SGDLS and CDR2 is YYNGEE. The CDR3 length is 12 residues. This chain's CDR3 is CASSVEQVGYTF. The CDR3 DNA reads TGTGCCAGCAGCGTAGAACAGGTTGGCTACACCTTC.

The rearrangement uses TRBV6-5 and TRBJ2-2; a possible D gene is TRBD1 (6 bases). The V end was cut by 7 bases, the J end by 4 bases, with 16 bases between. Germline assignment: CDR1 MNHEY and CDR2 SVGAGI. This CDR3 region has 15 residues. CDR3 DNA: TGTGCCAGCAAAAAAGGGGGTCGGGGCACCGGGGAGCTGTTTTTT. It specifies CASKKGGRGTGELFF.

This chain connects TRBV15 to TRBJ2-7, with D tentatively TRBD2 (6 bases). The CDR3 sequence is 16 residues long. The germline V gene has CDR1 LNHNV and CDR2 YYDKDF (reference sequence). Trimming took off 5 bases at V and 2 bases at J, with 19 bases between the two ends. The CDR3 loop reads CATSPRVGGGTYEQYF. The CDR3 region has the DNA TGTGCCACCAGCCCTAGGGTCGGGGGTGGGACCTACGAGCAGTACTTC.

The chain links TRBV5-1 to TRBJ2-3; D not resolved. This CDR3 region has 16 residues. V shed 3 bases and J shed 2 bases, with 16 bases lying between them. Germline loops: CDR1 SGHRS, CDR2 YFSETQ. The CDR3 spells CASSSAHDTITDTQYF. The CDR3 DNA sequence: TGCGCCAGCAGCTCCGCACACGACACGATCACAGATACGCAGTATTTT. Full variable domain (outside the CDR3, taken from reference TRBV5-1 and TRBJ2-3): KAGVTQTPRYLIKTRGQQVTLSCSPISGHRSVSWYQQTPGQGLQFLFEYFSETQRNKGNFPGRFSGRQFSNSRSEMNVSTLELGDSALYLCASSSAHDTITDTQYFGPGTRLTVL.

The chain has TRBV19 and TRBJ1-5, with 10 bases that match TRBD1. Germline CDR1 and CDR2: LNHDA and SQIVND (reference sequence). The V segment lost 5 bases and the J segment 4 bases; nucleotides outside the gene matches: 8. The CDR3 sequence is 16 residues long. CDR3 sequence reads: CASSFPGQGRNQPQHF. CDR3 sequence (DNA): TGTGCCAGTAGTTTCCCGGGACAGGGGAGGAATCAGCCCCAGCATTTT.

This chain links TRBV19 with TRBJ1-1; 9 nucleotides align to TRBD1. J lost 6 bases, V lost 1 base, and 9 bases had no gene match. The CDR3 length is 16 residues. Germline CDR1 LNHDA, CDR2 SQIVND (reference sequence). This CDR3 reads CASSIGGGQGPPEAFF. Here the CDR3 DNA reads TGTGCCAGTAGTATAGGAGGGGGACAGGGCCCCCCTGAAGCTTTCTTT. The variable domain in full, with the rest retrieved from reference TRBV19 and TRBJ1-1, is DGGITQSPKYLFRKEGQNVTLSCEQNLNHDAMYWYRQDPGQGLRLIYYSQIVNDFQKGDIAEGYSVSREKKESFPLTVTSAQKNPTAFYLCASSIGGGQGPPEAFFGQGTRLTVV.

For the CDR3, the DNA is TGTGCCAGCAGTCCGGACAGGGGACTAGACTACACCTTC. Translated, it gives CASSPDRGLDYTF. The chain has TRBV9 and TRBJ1-2, with 9 bases that match TRBD1. This CDR3 spans 13 amino acids. The V segment lost 5 bases and the J segment 10 bases; nucleotides outside the gene matches: 9. Germline CDR1 and CDR2: SGDLS and YYNGEE.

J is TRBJ1-5 and V is TRBV11-2; the match to TRBD1 covers 9 bases. V shed 1 base, J shed 2 bases, and the junction held 3 bases outside the gene matches. Germline assignment: CDR1 SGHAT and CDR2 FQNNGV. The CDR3 is 16 residues long. The CDR3 here is CASSLGQGVGNQPQHF. The CDR3 nucleotides are TGTGCCAGCAGCTTAGGACAGGGGGTCGGCAATCAGCCCCAGCATTTT.

This clone was detected only once. This chain joins TRBV5-1 and TRBJ1-2; TRBD1 is a possible D gene (6 bases). The CDR3 totals 15 residues. V was shortened by 4 bases and J by 7 bases, with 20 bases between the two germline ends. Per the germline V gene, CDR1 is SGHRS and CDR2 is YFSETQ. CDR3 amino acids: CASSPRGQGSGGYTF. In DNA, the CDR3 is TGCGCCAGCAGCCCGCGAGGGCAGGGGAGTGGTGGCTACACCTTC.

In this sample, this clone turned up a few times. The J gene is TRBJ1-2, the V gene TRBV28; 8 nucleotides match TRBD1. Germline V gives CDR1 MDHEN, CDR2 SYDVKM. The CDR3 contains 16 residues. V lost 6 bases to trimming and J lost 3 bases; unmatched junction nucleotides: 12. CDR3 loop: CASRGAGQGRYYGYTF. In DNA form, the CDR3 reads TGTGCCAGCAGGGGGGCAGGACAGGGAAGATACTATGGCTACACCTTC.

The chain carries TRBV6-5 and TRBJ1-5, with D tentatively TRBD1 (5 bases). Deletions cut 2 bases from V and 3 bases from J, with 8 bases between. Germline CDR1 MNHEY, CDR2 SVGAGI. CDR3 length equals 14 residues. CDR3 DNA sequence: TGTGCCAGCAGTTACCGGGGGATCAATCAGCCCCAGCATTTT. It yields the protein CASSYRGINQPQHF.

The chain links TRBV20-1 to TRBJ2-5; TRBD2 agrees at 8 bases. The CDR3 runs 11 residues. The trim removed 4 bases at V and 9 bases at J, leaving 4 bases unmatched. Per the germline V gene, CDR1 is DFQATT and CDR2 is SNEGSKA (reference sequence). The CDR3: CSATGLDAQYF. The CDR3 DNA is TGCAGTGCTACGGGACTAGACGCCCAGTACTTC.

The chain employs TRBV6-1 and TRBJ2-3; tentative D call: TRBD1 (5 bases). Deletions cut 7 bases from V and 3 bases from J, with 14 bases between. The CDR3 is 14 amino acids. Per the germline V gene, CDR1 is MNHNS and CDR2 is SASEGT. The CDR3 sequence is CASTTGLGTDTQYF. DNA for the CDR3: TGTGCCAGCACAACAGGCTTGGGAACAGATACGCAGTATTTT.

The CDR3 is CASSEAYRDRGEQYV. The CDR3 region has the DNA TGTGCCAGCAGTGAAGCTTATAGGGACAGGGGCGAGCAGTACGTC. The chain is built from TRBV6-1 and TRBJ2-7, with 10 bases fitting TRBD1. The CDR3 has 15 residues. V gave up 0 bases and J gave up 6 bases; unmatched junction bases: 5. CDR1 is MNHNS and CDR2 is SASEGT in the germline V gene.

The table lists this clone with a count of one. The V call is TRBV18, the J call TRBJ1-1; tentative D call: TRBD1 (6 bases). The CDR3 loop spans 17 amino acids. Germline CDR1 KGHSH, CDR2 LQKENI. Trimming took 3 bases from V and 0 from J, leaving 17 bases between them. CDR3 loop: CASSPRYRVEMNTEAFF. The CDR3 DNA sequence: TGTGCCAGCTCACCTCGTTACAGGGTGGAGATGAACACTGAAGCTTTCTTT.

The chain carries TRBV5-4 and TRBJ1-4, with 9 bases that match TRBD1. The CDR3 is made up of 14 amino acids. In germline, CDR1 is SGHNT, CDR2 YYREEE (reference sequence). The trim removed 4 bases at V and 9 bases at J, leaving 7 bases unmatched. Here the CDR3 reads CASSPGQGHKKLFF. CDR3 sequence (DNA): TGTGCCAGCAGCCCGGGACAGGGTCATAAAAAACTGTTTTTT.

This chain links TRBV4-2 with TRBJ1-4; perhaps TRBD1 as D (5 bases). This CDR3 has 16 amino acids. CDR1 and CDR2 (germline): LGHNA, YNFKEQ. Trimming removed 1 base from V and 0 bases from J, with 9 bases in between. The CDR3 loop reads CASSQATGATNEKLFF. The CDR3 bases are TGTGCCAGCAGCCAAGCCACAGGTGCAACTAATGAAAAACTGTTTTTT.

The V call is TRBV27, the J call TRBJ1-2; a weak D match, TRBD1 (6 bases). V was pared by 3 bases and J by 4 bases, with 15 bases between. CDR1 MNHEY and CDR2 SMNVEV come from the germline V gene (reference sequence). This CDR3 is 15 amino acids long. Here the CDR3 reads CASSLGWGRFYGYTF. CDR3 coding DNA: TGTGCCAGCAGTTTGGGGTGGGGGCGCTTCTATGGCTACACCTTC.

The V call is TRBV9, the J call TRBJ1-5; D ambiguous. Trimming left V 4 bases short and J 6 bases short, with 14 bases between. Germline V gives CDR1 SGDLS, CDR2 YYNGEE. The CDR3 is made up of 14 amino acids. In DNA, the CDR3 is TGTGCCAGCAGCCCCTTTTGGCTCCCTCAGCCCCAGCATTTT. Translation gives CASSPFWLPQPQHF.

The rearrangement uses TRBV28 and TRBJ2-1, with 8 bases identical to TRBD2. The CDR3 runs 16 residues. V lost 6 bases, J lost 5 bases, and 12 bases stayed unmatched. Looked up from germline, CDR1 is MDHEN and CDR2 is SYDVKM. CDR3 coding DNA: TGTGCCAGCAGCCCCTTTGTAGCGGGGCTTGACAATGAGCAGTTCTTC. Its translation is CASSPFVAGLDNEQFF.

This rearrangement joins TRBV28 to TRBJ2-7, with unresolved D. Germline-derived CDR1 and CDR2 are MDHEN and SYDVKM. V shed 5 bases and J shed 4 bases, with 9 bases lying between them. This CDR3 contains 12 residues. The DNA of the CDR3 is TGTGCCAGCAGTCGCTTAACATACGAGCAGTACTTC. Amino acid sequence: CASSRLTYEQYF.